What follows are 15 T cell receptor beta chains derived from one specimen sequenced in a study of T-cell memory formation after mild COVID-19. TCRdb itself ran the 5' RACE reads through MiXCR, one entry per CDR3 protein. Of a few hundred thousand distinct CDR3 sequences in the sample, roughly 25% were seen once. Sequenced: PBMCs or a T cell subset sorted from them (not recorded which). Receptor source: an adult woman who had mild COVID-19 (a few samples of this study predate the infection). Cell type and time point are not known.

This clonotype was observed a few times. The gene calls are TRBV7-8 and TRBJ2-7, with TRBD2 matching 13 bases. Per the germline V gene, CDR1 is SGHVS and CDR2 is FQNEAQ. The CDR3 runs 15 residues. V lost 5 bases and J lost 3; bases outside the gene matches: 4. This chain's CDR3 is CASSDRTSGSYEQYF. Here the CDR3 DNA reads TGTGCCAGCAGCGACAGGACTAGCGGGAGCTACGAGCAGTACTTC.

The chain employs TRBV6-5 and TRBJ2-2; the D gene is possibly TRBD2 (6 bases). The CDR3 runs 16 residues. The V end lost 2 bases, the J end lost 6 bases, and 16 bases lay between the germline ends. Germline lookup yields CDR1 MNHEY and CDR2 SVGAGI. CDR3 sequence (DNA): TGTGCCAGCAGTTACAACCCTAGCGACCTCCCCGGGGAGCTGTTTTTT. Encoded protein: CASSYNPSDLPGELFF.

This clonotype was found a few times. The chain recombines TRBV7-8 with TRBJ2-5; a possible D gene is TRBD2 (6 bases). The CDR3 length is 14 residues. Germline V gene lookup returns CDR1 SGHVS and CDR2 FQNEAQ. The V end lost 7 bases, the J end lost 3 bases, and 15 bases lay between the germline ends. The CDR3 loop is CASNLGPGEETQYF. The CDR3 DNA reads TGTGCCAGCAATCTCGGTCCGGGGGAAGAGACCCAGTACTTC.

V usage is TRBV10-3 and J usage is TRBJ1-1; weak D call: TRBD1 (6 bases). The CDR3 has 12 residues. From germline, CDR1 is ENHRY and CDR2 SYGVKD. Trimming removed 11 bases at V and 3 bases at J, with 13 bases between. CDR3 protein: CASRGVHTEAFF. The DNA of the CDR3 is TGTGCCTCGAGGGGGGTCCACACTGAAGCTTTCTTT.

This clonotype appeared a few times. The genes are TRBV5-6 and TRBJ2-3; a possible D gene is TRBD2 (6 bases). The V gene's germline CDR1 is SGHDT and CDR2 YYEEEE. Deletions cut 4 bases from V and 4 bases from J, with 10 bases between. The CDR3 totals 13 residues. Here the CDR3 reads CASSPGLADTQYF. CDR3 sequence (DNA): TGTGCCAGCAGCCCGGGACTCGCAGATACGCAGTATTTT.

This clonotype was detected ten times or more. The CDR3 coding sequence is TGTGCCAGTACAGACAACTATGGCTACACCTTC. Amino acids: CASTDNYGYTF. J is TRBJ1-2 and V is TRBV19; D not certain. CDR3 length: 11 amino acids. Trimming shortened V by 7 bases and J by 2 bases, and 5 bases separated the two germline ends. Germline V gene data show CDR1 as LNHDA and CDR2 as SQIVND (reference sequence).

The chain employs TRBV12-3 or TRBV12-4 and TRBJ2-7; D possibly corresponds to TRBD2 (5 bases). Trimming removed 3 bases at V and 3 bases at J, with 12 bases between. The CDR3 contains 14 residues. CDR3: CASSFGDYLYEQYF. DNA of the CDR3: TGTGCCAGCAGTTTTGGTGACTACCTCTACGAGCAGTACTTC.

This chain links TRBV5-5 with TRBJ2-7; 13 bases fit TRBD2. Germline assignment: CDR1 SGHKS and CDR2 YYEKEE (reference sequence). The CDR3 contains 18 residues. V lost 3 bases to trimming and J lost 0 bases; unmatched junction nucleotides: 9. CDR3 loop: CASSSGLAGPTSSYEQYF. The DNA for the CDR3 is TGTGCCAGCAGCTCGGGACTAGCGGGACCCACTAGCTCCTACGAGCAGTACTTC.

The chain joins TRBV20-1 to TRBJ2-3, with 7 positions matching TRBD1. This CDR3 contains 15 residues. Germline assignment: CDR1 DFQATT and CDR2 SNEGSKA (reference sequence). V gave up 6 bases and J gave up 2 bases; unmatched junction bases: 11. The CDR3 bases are TGCAGTGCCGAAAATCGACAGGGCCTCACAGATACGCAGTATTTT. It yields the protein CSAENRQGLTDTQYF.

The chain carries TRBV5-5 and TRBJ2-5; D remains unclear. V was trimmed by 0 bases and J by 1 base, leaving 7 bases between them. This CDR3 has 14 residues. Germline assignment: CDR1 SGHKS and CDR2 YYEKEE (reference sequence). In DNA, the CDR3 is TGTGCCAGCAGCTTGGCCCCCCTCCAAGAGACCCAGTACTTC. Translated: CASSLAPLQETQYF.

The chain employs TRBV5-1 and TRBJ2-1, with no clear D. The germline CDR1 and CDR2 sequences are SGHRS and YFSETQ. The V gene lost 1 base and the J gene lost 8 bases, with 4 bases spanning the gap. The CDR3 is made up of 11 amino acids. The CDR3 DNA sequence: TGCGCCAGCAGCTTGTTCGATGAGCAGTTCTTC. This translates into CASSLFDEQFF.

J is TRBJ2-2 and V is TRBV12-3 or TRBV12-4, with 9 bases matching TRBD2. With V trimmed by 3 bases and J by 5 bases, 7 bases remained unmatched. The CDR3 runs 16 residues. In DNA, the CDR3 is TGTGCCAGCAGTTTGGCGGGAGGGCCGTTAACCGGGGAGCTGTTTTTT. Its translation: CASSLAGGPLTGELFF.

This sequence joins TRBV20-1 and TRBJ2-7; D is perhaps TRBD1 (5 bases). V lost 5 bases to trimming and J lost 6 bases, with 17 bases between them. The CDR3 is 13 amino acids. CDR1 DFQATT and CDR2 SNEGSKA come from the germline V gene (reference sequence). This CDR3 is CSAPPEGVGEQYF. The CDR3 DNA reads TGCAGTGCTCCCCCCGAAGGGGTCGGCGAGCAGTACTTC.

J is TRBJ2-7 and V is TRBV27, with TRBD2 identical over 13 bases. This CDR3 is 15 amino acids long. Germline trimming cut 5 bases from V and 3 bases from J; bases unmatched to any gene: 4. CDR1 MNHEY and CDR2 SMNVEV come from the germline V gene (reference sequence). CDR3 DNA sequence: TGTGCCAGCAGTCCGGGGACTAGCGGGATCTACGAGCAGTACTTC. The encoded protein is CASSPGTSGIYEQYF.

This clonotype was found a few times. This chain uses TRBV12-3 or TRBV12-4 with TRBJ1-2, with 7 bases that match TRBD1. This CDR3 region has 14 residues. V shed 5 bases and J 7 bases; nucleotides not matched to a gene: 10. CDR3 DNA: TGTGCCAGCAGTCTGGGGGGGACAGTACGTGGCTACACCTTC. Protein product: CASSLGGTVRGYTF.